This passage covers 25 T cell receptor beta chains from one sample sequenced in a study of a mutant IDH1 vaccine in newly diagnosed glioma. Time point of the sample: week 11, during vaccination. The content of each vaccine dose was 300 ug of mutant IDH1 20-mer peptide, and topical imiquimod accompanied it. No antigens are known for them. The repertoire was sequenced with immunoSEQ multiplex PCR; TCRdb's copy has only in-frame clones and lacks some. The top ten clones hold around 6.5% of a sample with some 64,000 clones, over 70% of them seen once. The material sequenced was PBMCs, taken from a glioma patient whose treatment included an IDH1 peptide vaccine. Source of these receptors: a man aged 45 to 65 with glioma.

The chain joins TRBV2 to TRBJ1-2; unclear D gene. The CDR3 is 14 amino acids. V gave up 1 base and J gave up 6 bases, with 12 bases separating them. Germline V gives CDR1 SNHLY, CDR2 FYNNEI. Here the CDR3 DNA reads TGTGCCAGCAGTGAAGGACGGGGAATCGATGGCTACACCTTC. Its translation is CASSEGRGIDGYTF.

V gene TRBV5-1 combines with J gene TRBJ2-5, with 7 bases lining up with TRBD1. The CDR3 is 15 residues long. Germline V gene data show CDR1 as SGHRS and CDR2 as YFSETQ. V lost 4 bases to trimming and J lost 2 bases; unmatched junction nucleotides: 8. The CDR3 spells CASSASRTGQETQYF. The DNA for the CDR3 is TGCGCCAGCAGCGCGAGCCGGACAGGACAAGAGACCCAGTACTTC.

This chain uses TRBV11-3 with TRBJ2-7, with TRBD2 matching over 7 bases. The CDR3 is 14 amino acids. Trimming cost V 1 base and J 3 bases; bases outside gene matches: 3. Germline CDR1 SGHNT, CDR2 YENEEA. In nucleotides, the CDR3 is TGTGCCAGCAGCTTAGGGCGGGGGAGCTACGAGCAGTACTTC. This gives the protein CASSLGRGSYEQYF.

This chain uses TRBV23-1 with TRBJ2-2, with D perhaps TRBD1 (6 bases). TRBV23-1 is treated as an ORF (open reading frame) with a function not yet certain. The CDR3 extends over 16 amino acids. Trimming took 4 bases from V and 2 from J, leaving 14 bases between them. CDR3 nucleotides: TGCGCCAGCAGTCCCCTAGGGACACACAACACCGGGGAGCTGTTTTTT. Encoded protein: CASSPLGTHNTGELFF.

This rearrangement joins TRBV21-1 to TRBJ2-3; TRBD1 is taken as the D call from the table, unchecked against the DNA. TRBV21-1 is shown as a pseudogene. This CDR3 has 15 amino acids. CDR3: CASSSRQESTDTQYF. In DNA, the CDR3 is TGTGCCAGCAGCAGTCGACAGGAGAGCACAGATACGCAGTATTTT.

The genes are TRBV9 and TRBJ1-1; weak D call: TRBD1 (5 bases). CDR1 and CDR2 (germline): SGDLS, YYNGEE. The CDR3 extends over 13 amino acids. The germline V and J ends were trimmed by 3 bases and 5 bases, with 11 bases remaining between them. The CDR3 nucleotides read TGTGCCAGCAGCGCCAGCGGGGCGACTGAAGCTTTCTTT. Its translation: CASSASGATEAFF. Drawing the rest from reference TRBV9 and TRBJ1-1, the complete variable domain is DSGVTQTPKHLITATGQRVTLRCSPRSGDLSVYWYQQSLDQGLQFLIQYYNGEERAKGNILERFSAQQFPDLHSELNLSSLELGDSALYFCASSASGATEAFFGQGTRLTVV.

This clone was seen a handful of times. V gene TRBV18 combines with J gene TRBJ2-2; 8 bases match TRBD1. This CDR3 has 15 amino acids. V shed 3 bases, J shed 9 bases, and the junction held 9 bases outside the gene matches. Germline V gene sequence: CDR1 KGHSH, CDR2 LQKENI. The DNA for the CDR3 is TGTGCCAGCTCACCCCAAGACAGGGGAAGGAGGGAGCTGTTTTTT. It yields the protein CASSPQDRGRRELFF.

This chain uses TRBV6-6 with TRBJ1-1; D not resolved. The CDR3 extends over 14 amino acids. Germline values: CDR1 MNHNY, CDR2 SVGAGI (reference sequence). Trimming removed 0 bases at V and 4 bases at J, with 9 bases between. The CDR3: CASSYSLLGTEAFF. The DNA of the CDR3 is TGTGCCAGCAGTTACTCCTTGCTTGGCACTGAAGCTTTCTTT.

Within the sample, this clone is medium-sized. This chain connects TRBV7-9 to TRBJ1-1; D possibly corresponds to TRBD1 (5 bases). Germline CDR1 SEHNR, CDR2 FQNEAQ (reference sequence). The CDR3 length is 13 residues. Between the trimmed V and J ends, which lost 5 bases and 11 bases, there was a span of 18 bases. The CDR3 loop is CASSGGRGGEAFF. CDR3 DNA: TGTGCCAGCAGCGGGGGACGAGGAGGAGAGGCTTTCTTT.

The CDR3 DNA is TGTGCCAGCAGTGAGGGGACAGGGGGCTACGAGCAGTACTTC. It codes for CASSEGTGGYEQYF. The chain recombines TRBV6-1 with TRBJ2-7, with 11 bases identical to TRBD1. This CDR3 contains 14 residues. J was trimmed by 3 bases and V by 3 bases; bases with no gene match: 1. The germline CDR1 and CDR2 sequences are MNHNS and SASEGT.

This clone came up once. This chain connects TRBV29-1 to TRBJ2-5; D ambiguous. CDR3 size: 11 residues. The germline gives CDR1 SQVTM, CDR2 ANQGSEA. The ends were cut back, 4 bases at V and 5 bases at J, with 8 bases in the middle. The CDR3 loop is CSVAGGETQYF. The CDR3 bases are TGCAGCGTTGCGGGTGGGGAGACCCAGTACTTC.

The chain's CDR3 is CASSSGQGTYEQYF. The CDR3 DNA is TGCGCCAGCAGCTCTGGACAGGGTACCTACGAGCAGTACTTC. The chain employs TRBV5-1 and TRBJ2-7, with 8 bases fitting TRBD1. V was pared by 3 bases and J by 2 bases, with 4 bases of the junction left unmatched. Germline V gives CDR1 SGHRS, CDR2 YFSETQ. The CDR3 totals 14 residues.

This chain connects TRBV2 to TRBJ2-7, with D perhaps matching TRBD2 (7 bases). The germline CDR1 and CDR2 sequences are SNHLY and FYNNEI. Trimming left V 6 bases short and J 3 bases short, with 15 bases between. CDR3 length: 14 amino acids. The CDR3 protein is CASRRERDIYEQYF. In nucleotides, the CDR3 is TGTGCCAGCAGACGGGAGCGGGACATCTACGAGCAGTACTTC.

CDR3 protein: CASRLATRGRGEQYF. The CDR3 region has the DNA TGTGCAAGTCGCTTAGCGACTCGGGGACGAGGAGAGCAGTACTTC. The chain links TRBV12-2 to TRBJ2-7. TRBV12-2 is described as a pseudogene. The CDR3 is made up of 15 amino acids.

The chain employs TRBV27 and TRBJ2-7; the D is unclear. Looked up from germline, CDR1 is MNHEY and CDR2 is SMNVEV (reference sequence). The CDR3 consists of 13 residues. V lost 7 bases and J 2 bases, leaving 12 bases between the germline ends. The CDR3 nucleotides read TGTGCCAGCAAAGCTAGTTTTGCCTACGAGCAGTACTTC. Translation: CASKASFAYEQYF.

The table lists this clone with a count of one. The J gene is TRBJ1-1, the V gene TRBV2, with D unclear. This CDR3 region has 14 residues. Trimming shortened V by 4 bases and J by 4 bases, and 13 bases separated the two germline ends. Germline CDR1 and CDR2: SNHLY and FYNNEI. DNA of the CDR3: TGTGCCAGCAGTGTCGTCGGATCTACCACTGAAGCTTTCTTT. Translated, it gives CASSVVGSTTEAFF.

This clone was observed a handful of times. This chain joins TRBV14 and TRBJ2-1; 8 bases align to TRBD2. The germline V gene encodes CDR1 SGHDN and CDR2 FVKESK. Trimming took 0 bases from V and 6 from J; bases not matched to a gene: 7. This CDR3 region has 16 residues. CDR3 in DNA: TGTGCCAGCAGCCAAGAGGGGACTAGTTTACGCAATGAGCAGTTCTTC. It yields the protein CASSQEGTSLRNEQFF. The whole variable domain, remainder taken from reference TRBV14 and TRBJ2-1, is EAGVTQFPSHSVIEKGQTVTLRCDPISGHDNLYWYRRVMGKEIKFLLHFVKESKQDESGMPNNRFLAERTGGTYSTLKVQPAELEDSGVYFCASSQEGTSLRNEQFFGPGTRLTVL.

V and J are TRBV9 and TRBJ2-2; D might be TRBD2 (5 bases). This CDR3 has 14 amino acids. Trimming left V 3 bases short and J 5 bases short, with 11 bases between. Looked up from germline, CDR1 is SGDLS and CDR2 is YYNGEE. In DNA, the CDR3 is TGTGCCAGCAGCGCTACTAGATATACCGGGGAGCTGTTTTTT. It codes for CASSATRYTGELFF.

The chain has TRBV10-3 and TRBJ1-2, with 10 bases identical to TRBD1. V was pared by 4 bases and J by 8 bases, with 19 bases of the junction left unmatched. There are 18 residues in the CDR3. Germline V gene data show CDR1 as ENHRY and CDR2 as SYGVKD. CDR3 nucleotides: TGTGCCATCAGTGCCGCACCTAGGGACAGGGGAGGGGCGGCGGGCTACACCTTC. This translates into CAISAAPRDRGGAAGYTF.

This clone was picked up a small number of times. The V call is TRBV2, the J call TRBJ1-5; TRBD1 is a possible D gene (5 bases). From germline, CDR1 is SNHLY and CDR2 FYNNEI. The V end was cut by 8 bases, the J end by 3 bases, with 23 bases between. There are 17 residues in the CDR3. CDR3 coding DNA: TGTGCCAGCGCCACCCCCCGGGGGGGATCTTCCAATCAGCCCCAGCATTTT. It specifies CASATPRGGSSNQPQHF.

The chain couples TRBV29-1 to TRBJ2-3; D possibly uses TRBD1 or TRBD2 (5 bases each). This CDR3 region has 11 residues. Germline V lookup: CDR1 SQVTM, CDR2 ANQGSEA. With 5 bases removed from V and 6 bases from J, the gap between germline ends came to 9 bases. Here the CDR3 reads CSVRWGDTQYF. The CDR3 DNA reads TGCAGCGTTAGATGGGGGGATACGCAGTATTTT.

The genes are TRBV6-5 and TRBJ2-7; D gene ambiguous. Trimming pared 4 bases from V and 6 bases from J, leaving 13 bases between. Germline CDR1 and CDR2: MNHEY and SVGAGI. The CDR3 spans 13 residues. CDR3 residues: CASSLDPTLEQYF. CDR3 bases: TGTGCCAGCAGTTTAGACCCCACCCTCGAGCAGTACTTC.

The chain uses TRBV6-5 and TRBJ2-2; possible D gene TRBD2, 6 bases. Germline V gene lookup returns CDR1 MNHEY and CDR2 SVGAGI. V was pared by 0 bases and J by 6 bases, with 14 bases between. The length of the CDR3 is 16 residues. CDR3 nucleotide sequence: TGTGCCAGCAGTTACTCGCGGGACCCCGTAGCCGGGGAGCTGTTTTTT. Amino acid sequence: CASSYSRDPVAGELFF.

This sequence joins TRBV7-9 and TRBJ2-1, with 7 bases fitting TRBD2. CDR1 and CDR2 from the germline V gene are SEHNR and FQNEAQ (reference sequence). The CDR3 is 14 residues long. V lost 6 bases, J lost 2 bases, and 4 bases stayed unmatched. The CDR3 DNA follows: TGTGCCAGCAGTGGGGGAGGGGCCTACAATGAGCAGTTCTTC. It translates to CASSGGGAYNEQFF.

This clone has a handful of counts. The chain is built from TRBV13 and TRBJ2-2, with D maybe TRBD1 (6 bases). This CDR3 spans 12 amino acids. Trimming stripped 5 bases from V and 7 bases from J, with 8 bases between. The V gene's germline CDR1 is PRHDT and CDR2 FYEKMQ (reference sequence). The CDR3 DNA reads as TGTGCCAGCAGCCCACAGGGCGGGGAGCTGTTTTTT. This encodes CASSPQGGELFF.